Below, 17 T cell receptor beta chains from the same sample are listed, as sequenced in a study of identical twins. TCRdb re-derived calls from the 5' RACE reads in MiXCR, one entry per CDR3 protein. The sample consists of hundreds of thousands of distinct CDR3 sequences, just over 7% of them appearing once. These data also formed part of another study, on yellow fever vaccine responses in identical twins.

The sample comprised PBMCs. The receptors come from a woman in her late teens or twenties in good health.

The chain carries TRBV20-1 and TRBJ2-2; 7 positions agree with TRBD2. Germline trimming cut 7 bases from V and 6 bases from J; bases unmatched to any gene: 20. Per germline, CDR1 DFQATT and CDR2 SNEGSKA (reference sequence). The CDR3 is 17 residues long. In DNA form, the CDR3 reads TGCAGTGTACGGGAGGCGCGTTCAGTGATCGGAGCCGGGGAGCTGTTTTTT. This gives the protein CSVREARSVIGAGELFF.

In its sample, this clonotype was seen many times. The CDR3 coding sequence is TGCAGTGCTTGGGCCCCGGGACAGGGGCTTTCTTTCTTT. It translates to CSAWAPGQGLSFF. The gene calls are TRBV20-1 and TRBJ1-1; 10 positions match TRBD1. Germline V lookup: CDR1 DFQATT, CDR2 SNEGSKA (reference sequence). Germline trimming cut 5 bases from V and 12 bases from J; bases unmatched to any gene: 12. The length of the CDR3 is 13 residues.

This clonotype was seen more than once but under ten times. The rearrangement joins TRBV9 to TRBJ2-2, with D perhaps matching TRBD1 or TRBD2 (5 bases each). The V end was cut by 3 bases, the J end by 1 base, with 13 bases between. The CDR3 length is 16 residues. In germline, CDR1 is SGDLS, CDR2 YYNGEE. The CDR3 DNA sequence: TGTGCCAGCAGCGCGAGATGGGACCGGAACACCGGGGAGCTGTTTTTT. Translation: CASSARWDRNTGELFF.

V is TRBV20-1 and J is TRBJ2-5, with 8 bases lining up with TRBD2. The germline V gene encodes CDR1 DFQATT and CDR2 SNEGSKA (reference sequence). The CDR3 is 15 amino acids. The V and J ends lost 6 bases and 6 bases, in that order; junction bases with no gene match: 15. In DNA, the CDR3 is TGCAGTGCATCCTATTCGATGACGGGGGGGAAGACCCAGTACTTC. Residues: CSASYSMTGGKTQYF.

Only a few counts were recorded for this clonotype. The J gene is TRBJ1-5, the V gene TRBV20-1; 9 nucleotides agree with TRBD1. The CDR3 extends over 13 amino acids. V was pared by 6 bases and J by 3 bases, with 3 bases of the junction left unmatched. CDR1 and CDR2 (germline): DFQATT, SNEGSKA (reference sequence). CDR3 loop: CSAGDRDNQPQHF. CDR3 coding DNA: TGCAGTGCGGGGGACAGGGACAATCAGCCCCAGCATTTT.

J is TRBJ2-1 and V is TRBV10-3; tentative D call: TRBD1 (5 bases). Germline lookup yields CDR1 ENHRY and CDR2 SYGVKD. The CDR3 spans 13 residues. V shed 8 bases and J shed 2 bases, with 10 bases lying between them. CDR3 coding DNA: TGTGCCATCCGGACAATTCCCTACAATGAGCAGTTCTTC. Its protein product is CAIRTIPYNEQFF.

Ten or more counts support this clonotype. This chain joins TRBV15 and TRBJ2-1; the match to TRBD1 covers 8 bases. V lost 6 bases and J lost 4; bases outside the gene matches: 5. The CDR3 extends over 14 amino acids. Germline values: CDR1 LNHNV, CDR2 YYDKDF (reference sequence). CDR3 bases: TGTGCCACCAGTAGGGGACAGGCGTACAATGAGCAGTTCTTC. Protein sequence: CATSRGQAYNEQFF.

This clonotype was observed many times. The chain joins TRBV3-1 to TRBJ1-1; D perhaps matches TRBD1 (5 bases). The CDR3 consists of 15 residues. V was trimmed by 1 base and J by 7 bases, leaving 16 bases between them. Germline CDR1 LGHDT, CDR2 YNNKEL (reference sequence). In DNA form, the CDR3 reads TGTGCCAGCAGCCAAGTAGGGGTCAGGACACTTGAAGCTTTCTTT. Amino acids: CASSQVGVRTLEAFF.

This clonotype was seen at least ten times. The chain couples TRBV24-1 to TRBJ2-2; D remains unclear. Trimming cost V 5 bases and J 6 bases, with 9 bases left between them. Germline V CDR1 and CDR2: KGHDR, SFDVKD. The CDR3 has 13 amino acids. The CDR3 is CATSVSGSGELFF. The CDR3 nucleotides are TGTGCCACCAGTGTCTCGGGCTCCGGGGAGCTGTTTTTT.

The genes are TRBV10-2 and TRBJ1-1, with no clear D. This CDR3 is built from 13 residues. Between the trimmed V and J ends, which lost 5 bases and 4 bases, there was a span of 11 bases. Germline lookup yields CDR1 WSHSY and CDR2 SAAADI. The DNA of the CDR3 is TGCGCCAGCAGTAGGGCCCTGGGCACTGAAGCTTTCTTT. This translates into CASSRALGTEAFF.

This clonotype has a count of ten or more. The chain recombines TRBV12-3 or TRBV12-4 with TRBJ2-7; TRBD1 aligns across 7 bases. The CDR3 runs to 14 residues. J gave up 0 bases and V 7 bases, and 6 bases lay outside the gene matches. In DNA form, the CDR3 reads TGTGCCAGCACCGGGGACAGATACTCCTACGAGCAGTACTTC. Translation gives CASTGDRYSYEQYF.

The CDR3 spells CASSNPGTKTTYEQYF. The CDR3 bases are TGTGCCAGCAGTAACCCCGGGACGAAAACGACCTACGAGCAGTACTTC. This chain links TRBV27 with TRBJ2-7, with D perhaps TRBD1 or TRBD2 (5 bases each). Germline V gives CDR1 MNHEY, CDR2 SMNVEV (reference sequence). Trimming left V 5 bases short and J 2 bases short, with 19 bases between. This CDR3 is built from 16 residues.

This clonotype was recorded at least ten times. V usage is TRBV29-1 and J usage is TRBJ2-1, with TRBD2 matching 11 bases. V shed 1 base, J shed 9 bases, and the junction held 11 bases outside the gene matches. CDR3 size: 16 residues. Germline V lookup: CDR1 SQVTM, CDR2 ANQGSEA. This CDR3 is CSVEGGGTSGLGEQFF. CDR3 coding DNA: TGCAGCGTTGAAGGGGGGGGGACTAGCGGTCTAGGTGAGCAGTTCTTC.

This clonotype was observed many times. The chain combines TRBV2 with TRBJ2-3; no reliable D call. Germline CDR1 and CDR2: SNHLY and FYNNEI. The CDR3 consists of 13 residues. With 3 bases removed from V and 6 bases from J, the gap between germline ends came to 10 bases. This CDR3 is CASSESDPDTQYF. The CDR3 coding sequence is TGTGCCAGCAGTGAGTCAGATCCCGATACGCAGTATTTT.

Many counts were recorded for this clonotype. This chain connects TRBV5-6 to TRBJ1-1; D gene uncertain. V lost 2 bases to trimming and J lost 2 bases, with 10 bases between them. The CDR3 has 14 residues. The germline gives CDR1 SGHDT, CDR2 YYEEEE. CDR3 DNA sequence: TGTGCCAGCAGCTTTGCGGGTTCAAACACTGAAGCTTTCTTT. It translates to CASSFAGSNTEAFF.

This CDR3 reads CASRGGQAYGYTF. The CDR3 DNA reads as TGTGCCAGCAGGGGAGGGCAGGCTTATGGCTACACCTTC. The gene calls are TRBV7-2 and TRBJ1-2; D gene uncertain. Germline V CDR1 and CDR2: SGHTA, FQGNSA. The CDR3 covers 13 residues. The ends were cut back, 6 bases at V and 5 bases at J, with 13 bases in the middle. The entire variable domain, with the rest obtained from reference TRBV7-2 and TRBJ1-2, is as follows: GAGVSQSPSNKVTEKGKDVELRCDPISGHTALYWYRQSLGQGLEFLIYFQGNSAPDKSGLPSDRFSAERTGGSVSTLTIQRTQQEDSAVYLCASRGGQAYGYTFGSGTRLTVV.

This clonotype was seen only a few times. The genes are TRBV5-1 and TRBJ2-1; possibly TRBD1 for D (5 bases). Germline loops: CDR1 SGHRS, CDR2 YFSETQ. CDR3 length equals 15 residues. The V gene lost 5 bases and the J gene lost 6 bases, with 18 bases spanning the gap. In nucleotides, the CDR3 is TGCGCCAGCAGTGGGGCGGCCGGAACCCCCAATGAGCAGTTCTTC. Translating it yields CASSGAAGTPNEQFF.